This entry is about one TCR beta chain. The sample belongs to a study of blood T cell repertoires in COVID-19. Whole-study context: The analysed material was cDNA or gDNA that came from T cells, B-cell-depleted T cells, or PBMCs.

TCRdb's copy holds only in-frame clones and misses some; the assay was immunoSEQ multiplex PCR. The sample includes approximately 190,000 clones, approximately 79% seen only once; the top ten take around an eighth. Germline V gene data show CDR1 as MNHEY and CDR2 as SVGEGT. Trimming cost V 2 bases and J 7 bases; bases outside gene matches: 20. The CDR3 is 21 amino acids. The sequenced material came from peripheral blood. The receptor was derived from a man between 25 and 39 years old with active or convalescent COVID-19. The chain employs TRBV6-2 or TRBV6-3 and TRBJ2-7; 16 bases line up with TRBD2. In DNA form, the CDR3 reads TGTGCCAGCAGTTACGGAGCCGCCGGGACTAGCGGGAGGGTCCAGGTTGGGGAGCAGTACTTC. Its translation is CASSYGAAGTSGRVQVGEQYF.